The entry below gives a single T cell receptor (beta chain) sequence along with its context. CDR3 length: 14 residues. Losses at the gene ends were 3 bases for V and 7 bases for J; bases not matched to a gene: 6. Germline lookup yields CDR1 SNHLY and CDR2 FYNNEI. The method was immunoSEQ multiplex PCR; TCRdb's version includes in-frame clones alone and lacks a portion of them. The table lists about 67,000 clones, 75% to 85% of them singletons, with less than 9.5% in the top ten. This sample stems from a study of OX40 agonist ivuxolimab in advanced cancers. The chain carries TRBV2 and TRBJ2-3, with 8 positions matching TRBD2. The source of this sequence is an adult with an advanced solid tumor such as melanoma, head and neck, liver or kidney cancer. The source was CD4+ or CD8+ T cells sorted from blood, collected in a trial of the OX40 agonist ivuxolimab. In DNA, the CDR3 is TGTGCCAGCAGTGATACTAGCGGAGGTTATACGCAGTATTTT. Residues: CASSDTSGGYTQYF.